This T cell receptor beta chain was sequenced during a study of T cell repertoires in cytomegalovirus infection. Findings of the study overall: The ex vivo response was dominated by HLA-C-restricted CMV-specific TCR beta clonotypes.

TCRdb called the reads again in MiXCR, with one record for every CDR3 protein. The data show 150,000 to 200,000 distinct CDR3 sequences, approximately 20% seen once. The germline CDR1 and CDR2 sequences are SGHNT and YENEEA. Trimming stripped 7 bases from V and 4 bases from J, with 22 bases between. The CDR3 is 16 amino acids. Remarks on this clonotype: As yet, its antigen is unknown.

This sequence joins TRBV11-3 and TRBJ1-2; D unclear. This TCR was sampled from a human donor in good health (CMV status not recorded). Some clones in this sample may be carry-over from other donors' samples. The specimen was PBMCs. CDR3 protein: CASIGSPPGERYGYTF. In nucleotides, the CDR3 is TGTGCCAGCATCGGGAGCCCCCCGGGAGAACGCTATGGCTACACCTTC.